A single sample gave rise to the 15 T cell receptor beta chains below, sequenced in a study of shared clonotypes between healthy human individuals. Generated by immunoSEQ multiplex PCR, the TCRdb table keeps only in-frame clones and is missing some. The sample holds about 2.4 million clones, 90% to 95% seen once. Sequencing used naive CD4+ T cells from PBMCs. Documented subset: CD45RA+ positively selected. These receptor sequences come from a man between 18 and 35 years old in good health. Some clones in this sample may be carry-over from other donors' samples.

V usage is TRBV28 and J usage is TRBJ2-7; the D gene could be TRBD1 or TRBD2 (5 bases each). This CDR3 has 14 amino acids. Trimming stripped 6 bases from V and 6 bases from J, with 18 bases between. Germline V CDR1 and CDR2: MDHEN, SYDVKM. CDR3 bases: TGTGCCAGCAGACCGGGGCGAAAGGGATCCGAGCAGTACTTC. Translated: CASRPGRKGSEQYF.

The chain couples TRBV7-9 to TRBJ2-7; TRBD1 is a possible D gene (5 bases). The CDR3 is 14 residues long. The V and J ends lost 1 base and 5 bases respectively, with 12 bases between them. The germline gives CDR1 SEHNR, CDR2 FQNEAQ (reference sequence). CDR3 sequence reads: CASSLDQGSDEQYF. The CDR3 region has the DNA TGTGCCAGCAGCTTAGATCAGGGTTCGGACGAGCAGTACTTC.

This clone was found once. The V gene is TRBV6-5, the J gene TRBJ2-7, with 7 bases that match TRBD1. The CDR3 spans 13 residues. V lost 6 bases and J lost 7; bases outside the gene matches: 9. Germline V CDR1 and CDR2: MNHEY, SVGAGI. The CDR3, as DNA: TGTGCCAGCAGAATCCAGACAGGGTTTGAGCAGTACTTC. Its translation is CASRIQTGFEQYF.

V is TRBV19 and J is TRBJ2-2, with TRBD2 as a possible D gene (6 bases). The CDR3 runs to 13 residues. Looked up from germline, CDR1 is LNHDA and CDR2 is SQIVND (reference sequence). V lost 7 bases and J 1 base, leaving 7 bases between the germline ends. CDR3 region: CASNGRNTGELFF. As DNA, the CDR3 is TGTGCCAGTAACGGGAGGAACACCGGGGAGCTGTTTTTT.

As to this clone: Other DNA sequences in this specimen translate into the identical CDR3. The chain is built from TRBV5-1 and TRBJ1-1, with D perhaps TRBD1 (6 bases). Germline loops: CDR1 SGHRS, CDR2 YFSETQ. The CDR3 is 14 residues long. Trimming cost V 4 bases and J 1 base, with 11 bases left between them. CDR3 bases: TGCGCCAGCAGCACACAGACAGGGAACACTGAAGCTTTCTTT. Amino acid sequence: CASSTQTGNTEAFF. The whole variable domain, remainder taken from reference TRBV5-1 and TRBJ1-1, is KAGVTQTPRYLIKTRGQQVTLSCSPISGHRSVSWYQQTPGQGLQFLFEYFSETQRNKGNFPGRFSGRQFSNSRSEMNVSTLELGDSALYLCASSTQTGNTEAFFGQGTRLTVV.

In this sample, this clone turned up once. V gene TRBV7-2 combines with J gene TRBJ2-1; D unresolved. The CDR3 runs to 13 residues. V lost 1 base and J lost 7, with 8 bases in between. Germline values: CDR1 SGHTA, CDR2 FQGNSA. Here the CDR3 reads CASSLVWGNEQFF. In DNA, the CDR3 is TGTGCCAGCAGCTTAGTGTGGGGTAATGAGCAGTTCTTC.

This chain connects TRBV28 to TRBJ1-1; D remains unclear. Germline V CDR1 and CDR2: MDHEN, SYDVKM. Trimming shortened V by 5 bases and J by 4 bases, and 11 bases separated the two germline ends. The CDR3 is made up of 13 amino acids. CDR3 nucleotide sequence: TGTGCCAGCAGTCCCGGTAAGAGCACTGAAGCTTTCTTT. Translation: CASSPGKSTEAFF. The full variable domain, its missing parts supplied by reference TRBV28 and TRBJ1-1, is DVKVTQSSRYLVKRTGEKVFLECVQDMDHENMFWYRQDPGLGLRLIYFSYDVKMKEKGDIPEGYSVSREKKERFSLILESASTNQTSMYLCASSPGKSTEAFFGQGTRLTVV.

The chain combines TRBV12-1 with TRBJ1-2. TRBV12-1 is described as a pseudogene. CDR3 length equals 15 residues. The CDR3 nucleotides are TGTGCCAGCAGCACAAACCCGGGACGGAACTATGGCTACACCTTC. Translation: CASSTNPGRNYGYTF.

The chain links TRBV28 to TRBJ2-7; D perhaps matches TRBD1 (6 bases). The CDR3 is made up of 13 amino acids. The V end was cut by 7 bases, the J end by 3 bases, with 13 bases between. Germline V gene data show CDR1 as MDHEN and CDR2 as SYDVKM. The CDR3 nucleotides read TGTGCCAGCACACAGGGTCCTCGCTACGAGCAGTACTTC. Its protein is CASTQGPRYEQYF.

The rearrangement uses TRBV5-1 and TRBJ2-7; either TRBD1 or TRBD2 may supply D (6 bases each). The germline V and J ends were trimmed by 1 base and 1 base, with 12 bases remaining between them. CDR3 length equals 15 residues. Germline CDR1 and CDR2: SGHRS and YFSETQ. In nucleotides, the CDR3 is TGCGCCAGCAGCTTGCAGGGAGGACAGTCCTACGAGCAGTACTTC. Protein product: CASSLQGGQSYEQYF.

The chain employs TRBV2 and TRBJ2-3; D gene ambiguous. V lost 6 bases and J 6 bases, leaving 7 bases between the germline ends. Germline CDR1 is SNHLY and CDR2 is FYNNEI. The CDR3 consists of 11 residues. The CDR3 sequence: CASRNSDTQYF. Here the CDR3 DNA reads TGTGCCAGCAGGAACTCGGATACGCAGTATTTT.

The chain recombines TRBV9 with TRBJ2-1; TRBD1 or TRBD2 may be the D gene (5 bases each). Germline V gene data show CDR1 as SGDLS and CDR2 as YYNGEE. The CDR3 totals 15 residues. Between the trimmed V and J ends, which lost 2 bases and 7 bases, there was a span of 16 bases. In nucleotides, the CDR3 is TGTGCCAGCAGCGTCGCGGGCCTAAAGGGGAATGAGCAGTTCTTC. This sequence encodes CASSVAGLKGNEQFF.

This clone was found once. The chain uses TRBV5-1 and TRBJ2-7; 8 bases match TRBD1. This CDR3 is 14 amino acids long. Per the germline V gene, CDR1 is SGHRS and CDR2 is YFSETQ. The V and J ends lost 4 bases and 7 bases, in that order; junction bases with no gene match: 10. The DNA of the CDR3 is TGCGCCAGCAGCACCGGACAGGGTGGTGAGGAGCAGTACTTC. Amino acid sequence: CASSTGQGGEEQYF.

J is TRBJ2-5 and V is TRBV11-3; a possible D gene is TRBD2 (6 bases). CDR3 length: 13 amino acids. CDR1 and CDR2 (germline): SGHNT, YENEEA. V dropped 5 bases and J dropped 5 bases, with 12 bases sitting between them. The CDR3 region has the DNA TGTGCCAGCAGCACCGACGCGGGGGAGACCCAGTACTTC. Translating it yields CASSTDAGETQYF.

The V and J genes are TRBV6-1 and TRBJ1-2, with D uncertain. V lost 2 bases to trimming and J lost 0 bases, with 13 bases between them. This CDR3 region has 16 residues. Germline CDR1 MNHNS, CDR2 SASEGT. The CDR3 coding sequence is TGTGCCAGCAGTGAAACTTTAAGCACCTCTAACTATGGCTACACCTTC. It specifies CASSETLSTSNYGYTF.